The 28 T cell receptor beta chains given below trace back to one sample, sequenced in a study of technical replicates of blood from four donors. Sequencing was performed with immunoSEQ multiplex PCR; in TCRdb, only in-frame clones are kept and a portion is missing. The data hold under 80,000 clones, with under 95% observed a single time. Specimen: T cells isolated from PBMCs. Source of these receptors: a human donor in good health.

The chain carries TRBV6-5 and TRBJ2-7, with D perhaps TRBD1 (5 bases). The CDR3 is 13 amino acids. CDR1 is MNHEY and CDR2 is SVGAGI in the germline V gene. With 0 bases removed from V and 6 bases from J, the gap between germline ends came to 9 bases. The CDR3 is CASSYSQVGEQYF. Here the CDR3 DNA reads TGTGCCAGCAGTTACTCACAGGTCGGCGAGCAGTACTTC.

The rearrangement links TRBV2 to TRBJ2-7, with D tentatively TRBD1 (6 bases). V was pared by 4 bases and J by 1 base, with 8 bases between. This CDR3 comprises 13 residues. CDR1 is SNHLY, CDR2 FYNNEI, per germline. CDR3 region: CASSADSSYEQYF. In nucleotides, the CDR3 is TGTGCCAGCAGTGCGGACAGTTCCTACGAGCAGTACTTC. The whole variable domain, filled in from reference TRBV2 and TRBJ2-7, reads EPEVTQTPSHQVTQMGQEVILRCVPISNHLYFYWYRQILGQKVEFLVSFYNNEISEKSEIFDDQFSVERPDGSNFTLKIRSTKLEDSAMYFCASSADSSYEQYFGPGTRLTVT.

The chain carries TRBV6-4 and TRBJ2-7; 10 bases agree with TRBD1. CDR3 length equals 13 residues. Germline trimming cut 5 bases from V and 3 bases from J; bases unmatched to any gene: 1. Germline V gene lookup returns CDR1 MRHNA and CDR2 SNTAGT. The CDR3 DNA is TGTGCCAGCAGTAGGGACAGGGGCTACGAGCAGTACTTC. Translation gives CASSRDRGYEQYF.

The V gene is TRBV6-1, the J gene TRBJ1-1; D unresolved. CDR3 length equals 13 residues. Deletions cut 1 base from V and 4 bases from J, with 7 bases between. Germline values: CDR1 MNHNS, CDR2 SASEGT. Here the CDR3 DNA reads TGTGCCAGCAGTGAAGTTGGACTCACTGAAGCTTTCTTT. It codes for CASSEVGLTEAFF.

This clone was observed once. CDR3 in amino acids: CSQSGNTGELFF. Written as DNA, the CDR3 is TGTTCTCAATCGGGGAACACCGGGGAGCTGTTTTTT. The rearrangement links TRBV18 to TRBJ2-2; D unclear. The CDR3 totals 12 residues. Per the germline V gene, CDR1 is KGHSH and CDR2 is LQKENI.

The chain couples TRBV5-1 to TRBJ1-5, with a tentative D call TRBD1 (6 bases). Germline V gene data show CDR1 as SGHRS and CDR2 as YFSETQ. This CDR3 has 13 residues. Trimming took off 2 bases at V and 4 bases at J, with 7 bases between the two ends. The CDR3 DNA reads as TGCGCCAGCAGCTTTACAGGGAATCAGCCCCAGCATTTT. Amino acid sequence: CASSFTGNQPQHF.

The gene calls are TRBV10-3 and TRBJ2-7, with D possibly TRBD1 on 6 matching bases. Between the trimmed V and J ends, which lost 4 bases and 3 bases, there was a span of 13 bases. The CDR3 has 14 amino acids. Germline CDR1 is ENHRY and CDR2 is SYGVKD. CDR3 DNA sequence: TGTGCCATCAGTGGGACCGGGACAAACTACGAGCAGTACTTC. This gives the protein CAISGTGTNYEQYF.

This clone occurred once. This chain uses TRBV7-9 with TRBJ1-2, with 8 nucleotides matching TRBD1. This CDR3 has 14 amino acids. Trimming removed 4 bases from V and 8 bases from J; junction bases left unmatched: 9. Germline V gene lookup returns CDR1 SEHNR and CDR2 FQNEAQ (reference sequence). The CDR3 bases are TGTGCCAGCAGCTCCCGAGACAGGGGATACGGCTACACCTTC. Amino acids: CASSSRDRGYGYTF.

The chain couples TRBV10-3 to TRBJ1-4; D possibly corresponds to TRBD1 (6 bases). The CDR3 extends over 15 amino acids. Germline V lookup: CDR1 ENHRY, CDR2 SYGVKD. Trimming pared 4 bases from V and 0 bases from J, leaving 9 bases between. The CDR3 DNA reads TGTGCCATCAGTGGACAGGCCACAACTAATGAAAAACTGTTTTTT. It specifies CAISGQATTNEKLFF.

The J gene is TRBJ2-7, the V gene TRBV27; TRBD2 agrees at 8 bases. The germline V gene has CDR1 MNHEY and CDR2 SMNVEV (reference sequence). V lost 4 bases and J lost 0; bases outside the gene matches: 5. This CDR3 has 15 amino acids. The CDR3, as DNA: TGTGCCAGCAGTTCCCAAGCGGGGGCCTCCTACGAGCAGTACTTC. This translates into CASSSQAGASYEQYF.

This clone was seen once. The genes are TRBV5-1 and TRBJ1-2; the match to TRBD1 covers 10 bases. Germline loops: CDR1 SGHRS, CDR2 YFSETQ. J gave up 6 bases and V 5 bases, and 4 bases lay outside the gene matches. The length of the CDR3 is 13 residues. CDR3 amino acids: CASSSGQGDGYTF. In DNA, the CDR3 is TGCGCCAGCAGTTCAGGACAGGGGGATGGCTACACCTTC.

In its sample, this clone was seen a few times. V is TRBV4-1 and J is TRBJ2-5; D possibly corresponds to TRBD2 (7 bases). Germline V gene data show CDR1 as MGHRA and CDR2 as YSYEKL. V lost 4 bases, J lost 6 bases, and 15 bases lay in between. CDR3 length equals 14 residues. CDR3 DNA: TGCGCCAGCAGCCCCATCGGGGGGCTTAAGACCCAGTACTTC. This codes for CASSPIGGLKTQYF.

This chain uses TRBV15 with TRBJ2-5; D not resolved. Germline V gives CDR1 LNHNV, CDR2 YYDKDF (reference sequence). V lost 0 bases, J lost 3 bases, and 5 bases lay in between. The CDR3 loop spans 13 amino acids. For the CDR3, the DNA is TGTGCCACCAGCAGAGATCAGAAAGAGACCCAGTACTTC. Protein: CATSRDQKETQYF.

The chain links TRBV5-1 to TRBJ2-3; 10 bases fit TRBD2. This CDR3 spans 17 amino acids. The V and J ends lost 2 bases and 2 bases, in that order; junction bases with no gene match: 8. The germline gives CDR1 SGHRS, CDR2 YFSETQ. CDR3 nucleotides: TGCGCCAGCAGCTTTCAGGATAGCGGGAGGTACACAGATACGCAGTATTTT. This gives the protein CASSFQDSGRYTDTQYF.

This clone was seen only once. The DNA for the CDR3 is TGTGCCAGCCAGAGGGCGGAGAGTTTTGGAAACACCATATATTTT. Its protein product is CASQRAESFGNTIYF. The chain is built from TRBV9 and TRBJ1-3; no clear D. V was trimmed by 7 bases and J by 3 bases, leaving 17 bases between them. The length of the CDR3 is 15 residues. The germline V gene has CDR1 SGDLS and CDR2 YYNGEE.

This clone showed up just once. This chain connects TRBV27 to TRBJ2-7; perhaps TRBD1 as D (7 bases). V lost 10 bases and J 2 bases, leaving 15 bases between the germline ends. The CDR3 covers 13 residues. Germline assignment: CDR1 MNHEY and CDR2 SMNVEV (reference sequence). Written as DNA, the CDR3 is TGTGCCACCACCAGGGGGGTTCCCTACGAGCAGTACTTC. Translated, it gives CATTRGVPYEQYF.

The J gene is TRBJ2-7, the V gene TRBV4-2; 7 bases are a match to TRBD1. Germline CDR1 and CDR2: LGHNA and YNFKEQ. There are 15 residues in the CDR3. J lost 5 bases, V lost 5 bases, and 12 bases had no gene match. This CDR3 reads CASSTEPTGRNEQYF. The CDR3 DNA reads as TGTGCCAGCAGCACAGAGCCGACAGGGAGAAACGAGCAGTACTTC.

The chain couples TRBV27 to TRBJ2-1; a weak D match, TRBD2 (5 bases). V dropped 3 bases and J dropped 10 bases, with 7 bases sitting between them. The CDR3 has 11 residues. Germline lookup yields CDR1 MNHEY and CDR2 SMNVEV (reference sequence). The CDR3 coding sequence is TGTGCCAGCAGTTTCTCGGGGGAGCAGTTCTTC. Translated: CASSFSGEQFF.

The rearrangement links TRBV7-9 to TRBJ2-2; 10 nucleotides agree with TRBD1. CDR1 SEHNR and CDR2 FQNEAQ come from the germline V gene (reference sequence). V lost 7 bases, J lost 6 bases, and 5 bases stayed unmatched. The CDR3 contains 14 residues. In DNA form, the CDR3 reads TGTGCCAGCAAGAAGACAGGGGGCTCCGGGGAGCTGTTTTTT. This codes for CASKKTGGSGELFF.

The gene calls are TRBV10-3 and TRBJ2-3; 8 bases line up with TRBD2. CDR1 is ENHRY, CDR2 SYGVKD, per germline. V gave up 11 bases and J gave up 2 bases; unmatched junction bases: 6. The length of the CDR3 is 13 residues. In nucleotides, the CDR3 is TGTGCCTTAAAGCGGGAGTTCACAGATACGCAGTATTTT. Encoded protein: CALKREFTDTQYF.

The chain uses TRBV4-1 and TRBJ2-7, with D possibly being TRBD1 (6 bases). Germline-derived CDR1 and CDR2 are MGHRA and YSYEKL. Between the trimmed V and J ends, which lost 4 bases and 2 bases, there was a span of 18 bases. The CDR3 covers 16 residues. The CDR3 is CASSLSQTGSAYEQYF. The CDR3 DNA reads as TGCGCCAGCAGCCTTTCCCAGACAGGCTCAGCCTACGAGCAGTACTTC.

This chain connects TRBV5-1 to TRBJ2-7; 7 bases match TRBD2. V lost 3 bases and J lost 4; bases outside the gene matches: 4. There are 13 residues in the CDR3. Germline-derived CDR1 and CDR2 are SGHRS and YFSETQ. In DNA, the CDR3 is TGCGCCAGCAGCTGGGAGGGGCCGTACGAGCAGTACTTC. This codes for CASSWEGPYEQYF.

The chain joins TRBV7-9 to TRBJ1-5; no reliable D call. V shed 2 bases and J shed 1 base, with 6 bases lying between them. Germline V gene lookup returns CDR1 SEHNR and CDR2 FQNEAQ (reference sequence). This CDR3 is built from 14 residues. The CDR3 here is CASSLLASNQPQHF. The CDR3 DNA reads TGTGCCAGCAGCTTATTAGCGAGCAATCAGCCCCAGCATTTT.

The gene calls are TRBV4-1 and TRBJ2-7; D is perhaps TRBD2 (7 bases). V was pared by 3 bases and J by 3 bases, with 15 bases between. Germline-derived CDR1 and CDR2 are MGHRA and YSYEKL. CDR3 length: 15 residues. The CDR3 DNA follows: TGCGCCAGCAGCCAGGGGGAGGGGGAGGACTACGAGCAGTACTTC. It yields the protein CASSQGEGEDYEQYF.

The chain links TRBV14 to TRBJ1-2; the D gene is possibly TRBD1 (5 bases). CDR3 length: 13 amino acids. Trimming stripped 3 bases from V and 8 bases from J, with 13 bases between. From germline, CDR1 is SGHDN and CDR2 FVKESK. The CDR3 DNA reads TGTGCCAGCAGCCATGGGGCGGCCGGCGGCTACACCTTC. Its protein product is CASSHGAAGGYTF.

The chain employs TRBV5-1 and TRBJ1-3, with D possibly TRBD1 on 5 matching bases. This CDR3 has 17 residues. Germline V CDR1 and CDR2: SGHRS, YFSETQ. V was trimmed by 0 bases and J by 2 bases, leaving 15 bases between them. CDR3 coding DNA: TGCGCCAGCAGCTTGGTTATGGGCAGGGTCGCTGGAAACACCATATATTTT. Its protein is CASSLVMGRVAGNTIYF.

The chain recombines TRBV18 with TRBJ2-1, with no clear D. CDR1 and CDR2 (germline): KGHSH, LQKENI. The CDR3 extends over 16 amino acids. V gave up 0 bases and J gave up 10 bases, with 19 bases separating them. CDR3 in amino acids: CASSPPLAHQDKEQFF. CDR3 bases: TGTGCCAGCTCACCACCATTGGCTCATCAAGATAAAGAGCAGTTCTTC.

The chain uses TRBV5-1 and TRBJ2-5; 10 bases are shared with TRBD2. The CDR3 totals 16 residues. V lost 3 bases and J lost 2; bases outside the gene matches: 7. Germline CDR1 and CDR2: SGHRS and YFSETQ. The CDR3 is CASSWMTSGHQETQYF. For the CDR3, the DNA is TGCGCCAGCAGCTGGATGACTAGCGGGCATCAAGAGACCCAGTACTTC. Combining the CDR3 with reference TRBV5-1 and TRBJ2-5 gives the whole variable domain KAGVTQTPRYLIKTRGQQVTLSCSPISGHRSVSWYQQTPGQGLQFLFEYFSETQRNKGNFPGRFSGRQFSNSRSEMNVSTLELGDSALYLCASSWMTSGHQETQYFGPGTRLLVL.